The source of this T cell receptor beta chain is a study of shared clonotypes between healthy human individuals. This CDR3 region has 15 residues. V lost 2 bases to trimming and J lost 5 bases, with 15 bases between them. CDR1 and CDR2 from the germline V gene are KGHSH and LQKENI. Clones were sequenced by immunoSEQ multiplex PCR, and TCRdb holds only the in-frame ones, with some missing. The sample carries about 2.4 million clones, roughly 93% recorded once. The chain links TRBV18 to TRBJ1-1, with D uncertain. The sample comprised naive CD4+ T cells from PBMCs. Noted subset: CD45RA+ positively selected. The sequence came from a man between 18 and 29 years old in good health. Some clones in this sample may be carry-over from other donors' samples. The CDR3 sequence is CASSPYATGGTEAFF. The CDR3 bases are TGTGCCAGCTCACCATATGCGACCGGAGGGACTGAAGCTTTCTTT. The entire variable domain, with the rest obtained from reference TRBV18 and TRBJ1-1, is as follows: NAGVMQNPRHLVRRRGQEARLRCSPMKGHSHVYWYRQLPEEGLKFMVYLQKENIIDESGMPKERFSAEFPKEGPSILRIQQVVRGDSAAYFCASSPYATGGTEAFFGQGTRLTVV.